The present TCR beta chain was sequenced within a study of Ad26.COV2.S vaccination and SARS-CoV-2 variants. This CDR3 has 20 residues. Trimming pared 5 bases from V and 0 bases from J, leaving 26 bases between. Germline V gene data show CDR1 as SGHVS and CDR2 as FQNEAQ. TCRdb's table, derived via immunoSEQ multiplex PCR, lists solely in-frame clones and lacks some. This table holds roughly 380,000 clones, under 95% found once. As for this clone: The antigen is not known.

Study-level findings and limits: Placebo recipients and vaccine recipients were similar in non-spike TCR breadth. Marked by substantial breadth, spike-specific CD8+ and CD4+ T cell responses were reportedly seen after vaccination. It is possible that the TCR breadth and depth analyses underestimated the total T cell responses.

The chain employs TRBV7-8 and TRBJ1-5, with D possibly being TRBD1 (5 bases). The source material was peripheral blood, sampled after recovery from COVID-19. This receptor was identified in a human donor who had recovered from COVID-19. DNA for the CDR3: TGTGCCAGCAGCCCAAGGACCGGGACCCTGGGAGGAGGTAGCAATCAGCCCCAGCATTTT. Its protein is CASSPRTGTLGGGSNQPQHF.